This entry lists 3 T cell receptor beta chains sequenced from one sample in a study of control samples from healthy donors and cancer patients. TCRdb's table, derived via immunoSEQ multiplex PCR, lists solely in-frame clones and lacks some. Of some 120,000 clones in the sample, approximately 95% were seen once. Specimen: blood. These TCRs come from a man aged 30 to 45 in good health.

Points on this clone: The same CDR3 is also encoded by other DNA sequences in this sample. The CDR3 DNA follows: TGCGCCAGCAGCCAAGAGCCGGGAAGCTCCTATAATTCACCCCTCCACTTT. This gives the protein CASSQEPGSSYNSPLHF. The V call is TRBV4-3, the J call TRBJ1-6; D ambiguous. Germline lookup yields CDR1 LGHNA and CDR2 YSLEER. V was shortened by 0 bases and J by 0 bases, with 9 bases between the two germline ends. The CDR3 runs to 17 residues.

This clone appeared a single time. The rearrangement links TRBV5-5 to TRBJ1-5; a possible D gene is TRBD1 (5 bases). Germline V gives CDR1 SGHKS, CDR2 YYEKEE (reference sequence). V was pared by 2 bases and J by 7 bases, with 13 bases between. The CDR3 contains 14 residues. The CDR3 protein is CASSFRPEGQPQHF. In nucleotides, the CDR3 is TGTGCCAGCAGCTTCCGGCCCGAGGGGCAGCCCCAGCATTTT.

This clone was observed a single time. The chain has TRBV4-1 and TRBJ1-1, with D uncertain. Per the germline V gene, CDR1 is MGHRA and CDR2 is YSYEKL. The V gene lost 8 bases and the J gene lost 4 bases, with 8 bases spanning the gap. The CDR3 has 11 amino acids. CDR3: CASGVGTEAFF. CDR3 sequence (DNA): TGCGCCAGCGGGGTGGGCACTGAAGCTTTCTTT.